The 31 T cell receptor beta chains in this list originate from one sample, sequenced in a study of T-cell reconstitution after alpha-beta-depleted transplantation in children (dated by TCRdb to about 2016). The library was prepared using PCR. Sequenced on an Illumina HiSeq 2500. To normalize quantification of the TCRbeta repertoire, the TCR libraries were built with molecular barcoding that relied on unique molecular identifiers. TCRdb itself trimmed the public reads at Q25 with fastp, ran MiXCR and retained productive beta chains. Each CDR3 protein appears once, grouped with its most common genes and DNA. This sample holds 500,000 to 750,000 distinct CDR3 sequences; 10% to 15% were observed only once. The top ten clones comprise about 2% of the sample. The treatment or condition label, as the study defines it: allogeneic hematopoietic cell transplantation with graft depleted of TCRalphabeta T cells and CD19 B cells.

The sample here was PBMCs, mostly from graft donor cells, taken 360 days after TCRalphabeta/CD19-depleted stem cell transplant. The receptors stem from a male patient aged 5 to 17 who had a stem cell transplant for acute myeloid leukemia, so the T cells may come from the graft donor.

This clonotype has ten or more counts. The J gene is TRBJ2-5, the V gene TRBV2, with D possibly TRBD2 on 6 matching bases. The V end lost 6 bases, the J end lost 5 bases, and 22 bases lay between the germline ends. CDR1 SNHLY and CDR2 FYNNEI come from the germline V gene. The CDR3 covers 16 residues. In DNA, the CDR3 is TGTGCCAGCAGCCCCATCTTCGGGGAGGAGGGGGAGACCCAGTACTTC. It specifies CASSPIFGEEGETQYF. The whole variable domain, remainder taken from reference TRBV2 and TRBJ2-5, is EPEVTQTPSHQVTQMGQEVILRCVPISNHLYFYWYRQILGQKVEFLVSFYNNEISEKSEIFDDQFSVERPDGSNFTLKIRSTKLEDSAMYFCASSPIFGEEGETQYFGPGTRLLVL.

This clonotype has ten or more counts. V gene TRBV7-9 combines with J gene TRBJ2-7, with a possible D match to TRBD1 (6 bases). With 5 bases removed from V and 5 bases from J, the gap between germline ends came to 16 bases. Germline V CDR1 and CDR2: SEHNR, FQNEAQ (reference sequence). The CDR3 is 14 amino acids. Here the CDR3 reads CASSTATGWDEQYF. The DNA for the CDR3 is TGTGCCAGCAGCACCGCCACAGGGTGGGACGAGCAGTACTTC.

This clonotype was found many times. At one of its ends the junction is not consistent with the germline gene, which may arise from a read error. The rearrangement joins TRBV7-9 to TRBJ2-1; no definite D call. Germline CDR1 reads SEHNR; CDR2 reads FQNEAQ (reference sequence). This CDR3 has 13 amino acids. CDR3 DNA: TGTGCCAGCAGTTTAGTGTCCTACAATGAGCAGTTCTTC. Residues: CASSLVSYNEQFF.

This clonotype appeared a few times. The CDR3 reads CASSQAHGGIPYEQYF. The DNA of the CDR3 is TGTGCCAGCAGCCAAGCGCACGGCGGGATACCCTACGAGCAGTACTTC. The V and J genes are TRBV4-2 and TRBJ2-7, with D perhaps TRBD2 (6 bases). CDR3 length: 16 residues. The germline V gene has CDR1 LGHNA and CDR2 YNFKEQ. Trimming cost V 1 base and J 2 bases, with 15 bases left between them.

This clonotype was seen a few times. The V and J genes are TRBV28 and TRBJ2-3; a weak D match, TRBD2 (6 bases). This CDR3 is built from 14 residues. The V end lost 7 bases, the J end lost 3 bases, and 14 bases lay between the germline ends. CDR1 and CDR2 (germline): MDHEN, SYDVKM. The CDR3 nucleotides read TGTGCCAGCAAGGAGGGCGGGAAGACAGATACGCAGTATTTT. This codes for CASKEGGKTDTQYF.

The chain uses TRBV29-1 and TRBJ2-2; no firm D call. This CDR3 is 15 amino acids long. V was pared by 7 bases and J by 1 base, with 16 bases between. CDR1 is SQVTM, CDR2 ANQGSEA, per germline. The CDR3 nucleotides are TGCAGCGCCCAACTTAGGATGAGGAACACCGGGGAGCTGTTTTTT. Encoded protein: CSAQLRMRNTGELFF.

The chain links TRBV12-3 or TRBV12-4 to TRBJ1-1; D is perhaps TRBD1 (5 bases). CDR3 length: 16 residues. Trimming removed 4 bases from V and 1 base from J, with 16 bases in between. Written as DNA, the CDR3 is TGTGCCAGCAGTTCGCAACTGGGACCACCGAACACTGAAGCTTTCTTT. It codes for CASSSQLGPPNTEAFF.

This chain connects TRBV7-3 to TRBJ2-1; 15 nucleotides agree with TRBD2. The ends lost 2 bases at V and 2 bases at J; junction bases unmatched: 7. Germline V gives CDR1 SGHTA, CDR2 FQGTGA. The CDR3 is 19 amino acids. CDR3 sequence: CASSLVRTSGRAAYNEQFF. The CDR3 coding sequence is TGTGCCAGCAGCTTAGTACGGACTAGCGGGAGGGCCGCCTACAATGAGCAGTTCTTC.

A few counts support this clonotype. This CDR3 is CASSVANFGNTIYF. The DNA for the CDR3 is TGTGCCAGCAGCGTAGCTAACTTCGGAAACACCATATATTTT. V gene TRBV9 combines with J gene TRBJ1-3; D remains ambiguous. V lost 0 bases, J lost 4 bases, and 8 bases lay in between. This CDR3 is built from 14 residues. The germline V gene has CDR1 SGDLS and CDR2 YYNGEE.

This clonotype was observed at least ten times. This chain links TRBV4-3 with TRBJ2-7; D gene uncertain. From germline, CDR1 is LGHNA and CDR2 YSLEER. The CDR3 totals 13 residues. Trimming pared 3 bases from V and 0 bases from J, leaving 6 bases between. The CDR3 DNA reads TGCGCCAGCAGCCATCGGGTCTCCTACGAGCAGTACTTC. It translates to CASSHRVSYEQYF.

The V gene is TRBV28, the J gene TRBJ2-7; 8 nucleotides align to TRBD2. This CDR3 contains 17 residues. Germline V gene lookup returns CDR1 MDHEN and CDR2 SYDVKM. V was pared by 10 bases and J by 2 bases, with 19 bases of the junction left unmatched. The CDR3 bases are TGTGCCACCCACTTGGGCCGATGGACGGGAGGGACCTACGAGCAGTACTTC. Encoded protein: CATHLGRWTGGTYEQYF.

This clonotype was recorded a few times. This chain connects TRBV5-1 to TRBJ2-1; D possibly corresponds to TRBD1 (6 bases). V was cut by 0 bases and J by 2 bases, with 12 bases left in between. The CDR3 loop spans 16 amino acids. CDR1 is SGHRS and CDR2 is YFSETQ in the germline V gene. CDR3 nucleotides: TGCGCCAGCAGCTTGGAGGGGTCAGGGGCCTACAATGAGCAGTTCTTC. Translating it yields CASSLEGSGAYNEQFF.

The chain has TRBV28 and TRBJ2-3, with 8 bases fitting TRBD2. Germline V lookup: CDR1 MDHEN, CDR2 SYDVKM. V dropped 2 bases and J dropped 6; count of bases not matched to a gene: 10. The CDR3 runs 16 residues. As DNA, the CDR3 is TGTGCCAGCAGTTTAGGGGGACTAGTTCGGTCGGATACGCAGTATTTT. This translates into CASSLGGLVRSDTQYF.

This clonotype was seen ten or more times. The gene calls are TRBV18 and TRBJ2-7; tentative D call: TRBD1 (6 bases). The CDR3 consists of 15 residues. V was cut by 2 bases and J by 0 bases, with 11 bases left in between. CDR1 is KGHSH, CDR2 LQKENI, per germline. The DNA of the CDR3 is TGTGCCAGCTCACCAATCACAGGGAGCTCCTACGAGCAGTACTTC. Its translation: CASSPITGSSYEQYF. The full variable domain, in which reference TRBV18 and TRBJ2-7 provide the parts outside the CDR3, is NAGVMQNPRHLVRRRGQEARLRCSPMKGHSHVYWYRQLPEEGLKFMVYLQKENIIDESGMPKERFSAEFPKEGPSILRIQQVVRGDSAAYFCASSPITGSSYEQYFGPGTRLTVT.

The CDR3 sequence: CASSSLWGMNTEAFF. In DNA form, the CDR3 reads TGTGCCAGCAGTTCCTTGTGGGGCATGAACACTGAAGCTTTCTTT. This chain connects TRBV28 to TRBJ1-1; D is possibly TRBD1 (5 bases). V was trimmed by 4 bases and J by 0 bases, leaving 12 bases between them. This CDR3 has 15 residues. Looked up from germline, CDR1 is MDHEN and CDR2 is SYDVKM.

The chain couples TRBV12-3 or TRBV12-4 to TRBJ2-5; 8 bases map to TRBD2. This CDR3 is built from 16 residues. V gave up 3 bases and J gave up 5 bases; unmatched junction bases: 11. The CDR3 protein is CASSFSAGVDWETQYF. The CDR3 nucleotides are TGTGCCAGCAGTTTTTCAGCGGGAGTTGATTGGGAGACCCAGTACTTC.

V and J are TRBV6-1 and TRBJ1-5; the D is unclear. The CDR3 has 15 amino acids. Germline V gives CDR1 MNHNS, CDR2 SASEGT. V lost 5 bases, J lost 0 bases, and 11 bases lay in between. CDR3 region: CASSLTPFSNQPQHF. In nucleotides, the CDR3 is TGTGCCAGCAGTCTGACACCTTTTAGCAATCAGCCCCAGCATTTT.

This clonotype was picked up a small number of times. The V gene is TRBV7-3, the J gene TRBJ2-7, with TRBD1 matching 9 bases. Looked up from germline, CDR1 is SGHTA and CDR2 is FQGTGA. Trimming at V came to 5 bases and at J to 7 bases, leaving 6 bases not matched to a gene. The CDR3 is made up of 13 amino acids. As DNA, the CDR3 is TGTGCCAGCAGCCAAGGGACAGGGTGGGAGCAGTACTTC. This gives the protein CASSQGTGWEQYF. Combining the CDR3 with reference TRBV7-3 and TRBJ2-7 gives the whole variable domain GAGVSQTPSNKVTEKGKYVELRCDPISGHTALYWYRQSLGQGPEFLIYFQGTGAADDSGLPNDRFFAVRPEGSVSTLKIQRTERGDSAVYLCASSQGTGWEQYFGPGTRLTVT.

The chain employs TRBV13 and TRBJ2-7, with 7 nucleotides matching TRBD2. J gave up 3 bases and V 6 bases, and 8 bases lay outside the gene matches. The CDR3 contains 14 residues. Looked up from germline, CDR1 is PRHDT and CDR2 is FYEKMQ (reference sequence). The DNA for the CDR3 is TGTGCCAGCAGAATTGGGGGGGGGAGCTACGAGCAGTACTTC. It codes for CASRIGGGSYEQYF.

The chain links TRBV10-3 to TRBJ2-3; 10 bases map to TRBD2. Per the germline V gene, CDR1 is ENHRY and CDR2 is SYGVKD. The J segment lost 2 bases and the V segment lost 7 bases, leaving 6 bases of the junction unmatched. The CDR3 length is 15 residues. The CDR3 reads CAIKSGRADTDTQYF. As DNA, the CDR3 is TGTGCCATCAAAAGCGGGAGGGCCGACACAGATACGCAGTATTTT.

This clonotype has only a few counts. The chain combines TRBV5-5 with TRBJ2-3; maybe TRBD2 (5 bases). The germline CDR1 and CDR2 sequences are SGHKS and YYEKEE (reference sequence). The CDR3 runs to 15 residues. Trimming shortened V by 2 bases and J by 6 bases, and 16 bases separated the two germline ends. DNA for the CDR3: TGTGCCAGCAGCTTCCCGGGAACCGAAGGGGATACGCAGTATTTT. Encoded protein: CASSFPGTEGDTQYF.

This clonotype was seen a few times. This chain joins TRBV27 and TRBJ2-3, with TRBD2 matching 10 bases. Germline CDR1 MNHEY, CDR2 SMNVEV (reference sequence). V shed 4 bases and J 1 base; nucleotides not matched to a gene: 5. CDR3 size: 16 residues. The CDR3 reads CASSSLAGAGTDTQYF. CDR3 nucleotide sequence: TGTGCCAGCAGTTCCCTAGCGGGAGCCGGCACAGATACGCAGTATTTT.

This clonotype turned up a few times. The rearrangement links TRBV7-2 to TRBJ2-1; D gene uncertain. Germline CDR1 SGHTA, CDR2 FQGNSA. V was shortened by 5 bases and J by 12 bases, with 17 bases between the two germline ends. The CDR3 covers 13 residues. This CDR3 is CASSPVRLVMQFF. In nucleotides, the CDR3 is TGTGCCAGCAGCCCCGTGAGGCTTGTTATGCAGTTCTTC.

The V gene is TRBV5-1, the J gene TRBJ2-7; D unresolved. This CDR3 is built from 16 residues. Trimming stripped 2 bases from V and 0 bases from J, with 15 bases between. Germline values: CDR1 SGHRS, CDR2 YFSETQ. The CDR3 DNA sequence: TGCGCCAGCAGCTTAGTCCTCCAGGACCTCTCCTACGAGCAGTACTTC. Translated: CASSLVLQDLSYEQYF.

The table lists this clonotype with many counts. Written as DNA, the CDR3 is TGCGCCAGCAGCTCCCGACTAGGACCCACAGATACGCAGTATTTT. Its translation: CASSSRLGPTDTQYF. The V call is TRBV5-1, the J call TRBJ2-3; maybe TRBD2 (6 bases). V lost 3 bases and J 2 bases, leaving 13 bases between the germline ends. CDR1 and CDR2 from the germline V gene are SGHRS and YFSETQ. This CDR3 has 15 amino acids.

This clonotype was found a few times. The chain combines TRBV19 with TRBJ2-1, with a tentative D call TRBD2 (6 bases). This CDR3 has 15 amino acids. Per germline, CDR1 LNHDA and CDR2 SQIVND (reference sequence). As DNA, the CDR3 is TGTCCCTTGAGGCCCCCCTCACTAGGAGGGAATGAGCAGTTCTTC. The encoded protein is CPLRPPSLGGNEQFF.

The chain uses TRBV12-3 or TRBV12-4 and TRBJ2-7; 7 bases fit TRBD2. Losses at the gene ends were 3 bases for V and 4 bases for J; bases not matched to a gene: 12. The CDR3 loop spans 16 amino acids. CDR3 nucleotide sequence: TGTGCCAGCAGTTTTGGGGGGACTACGGTGAGGTACGAGCAGTACTTC. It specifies CASSFGGTTVRYEQYF.

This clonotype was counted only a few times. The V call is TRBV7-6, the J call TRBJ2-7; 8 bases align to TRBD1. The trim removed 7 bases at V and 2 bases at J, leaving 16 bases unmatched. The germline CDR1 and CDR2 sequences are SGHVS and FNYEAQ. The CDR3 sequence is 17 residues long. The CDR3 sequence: CASTPGPADRAAYEQYF. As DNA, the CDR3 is TGTGCCAGCACCCCAGGGCCCGCGGACAGGGCCGCCTACGAGCAGTACTTC.

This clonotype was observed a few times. This CDR3 is CASSETRTRETQYF. As DNA, the CDR3 is TGTGCCAGCTCCGAGACTCGGACTCGGGAGACCCAGTACTTC. V gene TRBV18 combines with J gene TRBJ2-5, with D perhaps TRBD2 (5 bases). V was cut by 6 bases and J by 5 bases, with 16 bases left in between. The CDR3 loop spans 14 amino acids. CDR1 and CDR2 from the germline V gene are KGHSH and LQKENI.

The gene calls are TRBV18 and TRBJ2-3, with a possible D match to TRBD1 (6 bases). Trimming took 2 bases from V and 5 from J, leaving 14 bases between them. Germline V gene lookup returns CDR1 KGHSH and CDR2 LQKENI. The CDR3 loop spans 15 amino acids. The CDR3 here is CASSPTAGVVDTQYF. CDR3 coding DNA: TGTGCCAGCTCACCAACAGCAGGGGTTGTAGATACGCAGTATTTT.

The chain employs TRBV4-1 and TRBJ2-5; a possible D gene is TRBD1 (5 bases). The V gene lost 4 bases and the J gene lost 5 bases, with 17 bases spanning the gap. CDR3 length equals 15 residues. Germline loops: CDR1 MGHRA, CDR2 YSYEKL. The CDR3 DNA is TGCGCCAGCAGCCGAGATTTAAGACAGATGGAGACCCAGTACTTC. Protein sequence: CASSRDLRQMETQYF.